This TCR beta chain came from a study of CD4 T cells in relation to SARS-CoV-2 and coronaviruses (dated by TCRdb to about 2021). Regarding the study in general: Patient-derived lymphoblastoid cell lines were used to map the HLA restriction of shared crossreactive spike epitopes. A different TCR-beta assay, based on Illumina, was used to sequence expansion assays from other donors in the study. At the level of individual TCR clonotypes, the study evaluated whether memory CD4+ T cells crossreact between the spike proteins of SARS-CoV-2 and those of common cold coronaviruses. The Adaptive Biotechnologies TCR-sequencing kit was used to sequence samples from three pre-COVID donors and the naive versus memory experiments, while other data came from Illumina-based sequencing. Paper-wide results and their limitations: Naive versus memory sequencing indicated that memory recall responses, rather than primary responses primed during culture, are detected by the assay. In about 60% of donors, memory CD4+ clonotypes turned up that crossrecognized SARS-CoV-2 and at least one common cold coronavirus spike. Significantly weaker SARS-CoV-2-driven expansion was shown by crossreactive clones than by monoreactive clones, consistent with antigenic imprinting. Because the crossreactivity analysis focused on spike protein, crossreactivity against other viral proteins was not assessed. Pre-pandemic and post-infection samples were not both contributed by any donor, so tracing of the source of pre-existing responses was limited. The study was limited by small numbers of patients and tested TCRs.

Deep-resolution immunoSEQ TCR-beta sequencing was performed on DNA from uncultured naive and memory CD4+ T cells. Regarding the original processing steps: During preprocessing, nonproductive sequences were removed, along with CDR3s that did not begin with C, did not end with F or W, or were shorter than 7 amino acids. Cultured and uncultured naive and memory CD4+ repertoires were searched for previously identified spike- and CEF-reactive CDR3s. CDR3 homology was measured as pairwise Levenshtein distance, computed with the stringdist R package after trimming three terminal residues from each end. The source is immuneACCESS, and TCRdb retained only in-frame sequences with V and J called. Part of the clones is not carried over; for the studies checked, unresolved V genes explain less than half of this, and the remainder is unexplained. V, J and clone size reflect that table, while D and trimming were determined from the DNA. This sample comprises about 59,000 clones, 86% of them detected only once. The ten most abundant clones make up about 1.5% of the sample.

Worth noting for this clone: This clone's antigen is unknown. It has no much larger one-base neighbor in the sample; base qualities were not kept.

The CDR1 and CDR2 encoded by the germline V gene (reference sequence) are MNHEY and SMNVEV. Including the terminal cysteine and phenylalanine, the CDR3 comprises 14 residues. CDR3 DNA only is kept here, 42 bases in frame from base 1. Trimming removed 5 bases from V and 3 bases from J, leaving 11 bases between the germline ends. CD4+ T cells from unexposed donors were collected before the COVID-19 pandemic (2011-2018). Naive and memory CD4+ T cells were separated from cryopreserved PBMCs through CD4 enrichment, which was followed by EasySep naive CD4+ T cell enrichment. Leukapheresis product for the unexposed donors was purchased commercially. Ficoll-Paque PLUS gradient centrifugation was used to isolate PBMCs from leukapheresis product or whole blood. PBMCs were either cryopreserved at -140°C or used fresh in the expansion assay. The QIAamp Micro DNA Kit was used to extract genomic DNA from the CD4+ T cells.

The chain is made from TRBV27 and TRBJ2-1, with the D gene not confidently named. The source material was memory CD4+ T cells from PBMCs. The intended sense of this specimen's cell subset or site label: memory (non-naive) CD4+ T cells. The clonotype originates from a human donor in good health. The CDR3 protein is CASSPRAVYNEQFF. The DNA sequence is TGTGCCAGCAGTCCCCGGGCGGTCTACAATGAGCAGTTCTTC.